This T cell receptor (beta chain) was identified during a study of T-cell reconstitution after alpha-beta-depleted transplantation in children. The study, taken as a whole, reports: Reportedly, alpha-beta T cells present about two months post-transplant originated from several hundred expanded clones of graft origin.

Many counts were recorded for this clonotype. The antigen remains undetermined. Unique molecular identifiers were used to barcode this TCRbeta library. TCRdb independently ran MiXCR on the PCR reads; one entry per CDR3 protein. Of roughly 30,000 distinct CDR3 sequences listed, about 7% are singletons. V dropped 5 bases and J dropped 4; count of bases not matched to a gene: 9. The CDR3 contains 14 residues. Germline values: CDR1 DFQATT, CDR2 SNEGSKA (reference sequence). The sequence came from a child less than two years old who had a stem cell transplant for acute myeloid leukemia, so the T cells may come from the graft donor. The source was peripheral blood, collected 60 days after TCRalphabeta/CD19-depleted stem cell transplant. J is TRBJ1-2 and V is TRBV20-1; 8 bases line up with TRBD1. The CDR3 DNA is TGCAGTGCTGCAGGACAGGGATTTGGCTATGGCTACACCTTC. It specifies CSAAGQGFGYGYTF.